This T cell receptor beta chain came from a study of cytomegalovirus exposure and HLA in healthy donors. With 6 bases removed from V and 0 bases from J, the gap between germline ends came to 13 bases. CDR3 size: 15 residues. Germline V gene data show CDR1 as MGHDK and CDR2 as SYGVNS. The study's findings and limits: It was only CMV serostatus that was available as immune exposure information.

To note about this clone: The antigen is not known.

A multiplex PCR was run with 60 Vbeta primers and 13 Jbeta primers. Assay: immunoSEQ multiplex PCR; the TCRdb copy retains only in-frame clones and omits some. The sample contains roughly 100,000 clones, about three quarters of which appear only once. This chain uses TRBV25-1 with TRBJ2-3; D is uncertain. What was sequenced was PBMCs. The TCR sequence derives from a man between 60 and 75 years old in good health and CMV-seropositive. The CDR3 reads CASSLDTFSTDTQYF. CDR3 DNA: TGTGCCAGCAGCCTTGACACGTTCAGCACAGATACGCAGTATTTT.